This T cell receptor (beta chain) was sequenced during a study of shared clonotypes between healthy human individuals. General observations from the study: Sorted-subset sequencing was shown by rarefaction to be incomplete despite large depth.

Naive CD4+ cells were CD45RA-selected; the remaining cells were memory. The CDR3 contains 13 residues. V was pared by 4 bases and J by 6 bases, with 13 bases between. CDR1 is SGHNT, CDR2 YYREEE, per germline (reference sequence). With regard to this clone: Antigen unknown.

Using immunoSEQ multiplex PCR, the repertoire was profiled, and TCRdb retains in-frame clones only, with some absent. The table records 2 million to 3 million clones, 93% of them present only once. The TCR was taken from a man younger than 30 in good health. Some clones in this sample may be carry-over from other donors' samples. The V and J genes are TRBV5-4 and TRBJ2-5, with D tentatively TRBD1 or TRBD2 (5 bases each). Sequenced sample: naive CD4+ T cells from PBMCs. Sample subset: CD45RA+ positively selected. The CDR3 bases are TGTGCCAGCAGCGTAAGGGACGATAAGACCCAGTACTTC. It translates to CASSVRDDKTQYF.